This T cell receptor (beta chain) was recovered during a study of shared clonotypes between healthy human individuals. About the study: For every donor, three CD4 naive, three CD4 memory, two CD8 naive and one CD8 memory plates were used.

The study, taken as a whole, reports: A small donor pool kept down the genetic and exposure-history diversity that was represented. Incompleteness in sorted-subset sequencing, despite large depth, was shown by rarefaction.

This CDR3 is built from 18 residues. The V end lost 5 bases, the J end lost 0 bases, and 20 bases lay between the germline ends. Germline CDR1 is MNHEY and CDR2 is SMNVEV (reference sequence). This clone appeared a single time. Its matching antigen is unknown. Using immunoSEQ multiplex PCR, the repertoire was profiled, and TCRdb retains in-frame clones only, with some absent. The sample yields a few million clones, 85% to 95% seen once. Researchers partitioned CD4+ cells into CD45RA+ naive and CD45RA-negative memory subsets. This clonotype originated in a man younger than 35 in good health. Some clones in this sample may be carry-over from other donors' samples. The chain combines TRBV27 with TRBJ1-3, with a tentative D call TRBD1 (5 bases). Material for sequencing was naive CD4+ T cells from PBMCs. Regarding subset: CD45RA+ positively selected. In nucleotides, the CDR3 is TGTGCCAGCAGTCCCCTTTCCGGGGGGGGGTACTCTGGAAACACCATATATTTT. This translates into CASSPLSGGGYSGNTIYF.